This T cell receptor (beta chain) was sequenced for a study of response to subunit inactivated influenza vaccine. General study results and limits: Few new T cells, the authors suggested, are recruited by each seasonal influenza vaccination.

The table lists this clonotype with a few counts. What it binds is unknown. The CDR3 runs 13 residues. Trimming shortened V by 4 bases and J by 10 bases, and 16 bases separated the two germline ends. CDR1 and CDR2 from the germline V gene are MDHEN and SYDVKM. Each CDR3 protein is one row after TCRdb ran MiXCR on the RT-PCR reads. The sample includes 650,000 to 700,000 distinct CDR3 sequences, 15% to 18% of them seen just once. The genes are TRBV28 and TRBJ1-1; D is ambiguous. This receptor was identified in a man over 45 who received an inactivated influenza vaccine. Source: PBMCs from blood, taken roughly 12 days after vaccination. CDR3 loop: CASSSISDGLAFF. The CDR3 nucleotides read TGTGCCAGCAGTTCAATTTCCGATGGCCTAGCTTTCTTT.